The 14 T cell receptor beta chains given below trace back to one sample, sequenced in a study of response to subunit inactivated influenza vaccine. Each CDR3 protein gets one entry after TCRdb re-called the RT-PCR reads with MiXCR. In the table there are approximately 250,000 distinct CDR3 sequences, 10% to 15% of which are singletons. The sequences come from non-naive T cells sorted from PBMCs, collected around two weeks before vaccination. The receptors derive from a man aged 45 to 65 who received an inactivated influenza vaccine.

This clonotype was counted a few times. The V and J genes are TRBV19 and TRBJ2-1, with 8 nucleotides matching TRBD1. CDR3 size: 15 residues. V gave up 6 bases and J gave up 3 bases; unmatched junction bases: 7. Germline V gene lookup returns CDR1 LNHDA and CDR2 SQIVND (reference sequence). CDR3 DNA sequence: TGTGCCAGTAGACTAGACAGGGGTGGCTACAATGAGCAGTTCTTC. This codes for CASRLDRGGYNEQFF.

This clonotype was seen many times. The DNA of the CDR3 is TGTGCCTTCGGGACAGGCCCCGAGACCCAGTACTTC. Residues: CAFGTGPETQYF. The gene calls are TRBV6-6 and TRBJ2-5, with 8 bases fitting TRBD1. Germline CDR1 reads MNHNY; CDR2 reads SVGAGI (reference sequence). The CDR3 has 12 residues. V dropped 11 bases and J dropped 5; count of bases not matched to a gene: 7.

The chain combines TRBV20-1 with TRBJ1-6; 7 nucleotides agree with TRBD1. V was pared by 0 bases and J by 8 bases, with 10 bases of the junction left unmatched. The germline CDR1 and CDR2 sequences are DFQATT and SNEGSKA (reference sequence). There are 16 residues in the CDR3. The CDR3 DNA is TGCAGTGCTAGAGATTGGGTAGGGGGCCGTGATTCACCCCTCCACTTT. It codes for CSARDWVGGRDSPLHF.

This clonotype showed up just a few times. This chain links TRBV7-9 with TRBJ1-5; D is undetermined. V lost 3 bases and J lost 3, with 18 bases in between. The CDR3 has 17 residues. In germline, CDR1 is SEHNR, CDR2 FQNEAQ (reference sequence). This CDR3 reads CASSLVRAAYPNQPQHF. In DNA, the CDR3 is TGTGCCAGCAGCTTGGTTCGGGCGGCTTACCCCAATCAGCCCCAGCATTTT. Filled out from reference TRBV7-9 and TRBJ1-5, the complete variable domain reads DTGVSQNPRHKITKRGQNVTFRCDPISEHNRLYWYRQTLGQGPEFLTYFQNEAQLEKSRLLSDRFSAERPKGSFSTLEIQRTEQGDSAMYLCASSLVRAAYPNQPQHFGDGTRLSIL.

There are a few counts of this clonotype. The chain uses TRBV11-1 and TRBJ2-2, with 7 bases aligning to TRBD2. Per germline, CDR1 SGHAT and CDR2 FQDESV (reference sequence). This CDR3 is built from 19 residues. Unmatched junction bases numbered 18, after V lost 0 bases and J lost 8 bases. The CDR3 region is CASSLAPLPSGRRVGELFF. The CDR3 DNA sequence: TGTGCCAGCAGCTTAGCCCCCCTTCCTAGCGGCCGGAGGGTGGGGGAGCTGTTTTTT.

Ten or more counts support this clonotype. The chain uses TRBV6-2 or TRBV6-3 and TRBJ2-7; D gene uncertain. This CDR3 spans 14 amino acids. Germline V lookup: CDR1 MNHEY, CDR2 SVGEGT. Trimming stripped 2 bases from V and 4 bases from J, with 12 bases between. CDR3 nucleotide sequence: TGTGCCAGCAGTTACGGAAGGGTTCAATACGAGCAGTACTTC. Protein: CASSYGRVQYEQYF.

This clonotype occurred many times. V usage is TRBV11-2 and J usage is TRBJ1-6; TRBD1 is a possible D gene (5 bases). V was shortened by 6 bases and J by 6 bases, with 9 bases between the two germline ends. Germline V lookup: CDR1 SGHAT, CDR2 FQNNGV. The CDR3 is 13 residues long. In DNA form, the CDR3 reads TGTGCCAGCAGGGTGGGGGGTAATTCACCCCTCCACTTT. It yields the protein CASRVGGNSPLHF. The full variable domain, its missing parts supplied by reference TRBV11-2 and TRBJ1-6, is EAGVAQSPRYKIIEKRQSVAFWCNPISGHATLYWYQQILGQGPKLLIQFQNNGVVDDSQLPKDRFSAERLKGVDSTLKIQPAKLEDSAVYLCASRVGGNSPLHFGNGTRLTVT.

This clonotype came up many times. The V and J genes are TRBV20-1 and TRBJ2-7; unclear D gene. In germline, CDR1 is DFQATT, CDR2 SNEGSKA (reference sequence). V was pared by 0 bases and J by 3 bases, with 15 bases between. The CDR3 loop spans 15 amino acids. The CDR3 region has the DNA TGCAGTGCTAGAGATTGGACGAGCGTTGACTACGAGCAGTACTTC. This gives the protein CSARDWTSVDYEQYF.

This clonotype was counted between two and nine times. This CDR3 is CATFRPASGANVLTF. The CDR3, as DNA: TGTGCCACCTTTCGTCCAGCCTCTGGGGCCAACGTCCTGACTTTC. J is TRBJ2-6 and V is TRBV6-2 or TRBV6-3, with D unresolved. CDR1 is MNHEY and CDR2 is SVGEGT in the germline V gene. V shed 10 bases and J shed 0 bases, with 13 bases lying between them. CDR3 length: 15 residues.

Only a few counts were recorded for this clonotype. Here the CDR3 DNA reads TGTGCCAGCAGCCTTTCAGGGAGTGGGTACAATGAGCAGTTCTTC. Translation: CASSLSGSGYNEQFF. The chain has TRBV4-2 and TRBJ2-1; D may be TRBD1 or TRBD2 (5 bases each). Germline assignment: CDR1 LGHNA and CDR2 YNFKEQ. The V gene lost 4 bases and the J gene lost 4 bases, with 14 bases spanning the gap. The CDR3 spans 15 residues.

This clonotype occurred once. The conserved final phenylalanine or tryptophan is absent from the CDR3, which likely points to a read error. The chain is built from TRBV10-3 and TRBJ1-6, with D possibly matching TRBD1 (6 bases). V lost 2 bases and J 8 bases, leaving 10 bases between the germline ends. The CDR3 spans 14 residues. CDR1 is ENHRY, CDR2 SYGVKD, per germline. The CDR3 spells CAISEGQSDSPLHL. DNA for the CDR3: TGTGCCATCAGTGAGGGACAGTCCGATTCACCCCTCCACCTT.

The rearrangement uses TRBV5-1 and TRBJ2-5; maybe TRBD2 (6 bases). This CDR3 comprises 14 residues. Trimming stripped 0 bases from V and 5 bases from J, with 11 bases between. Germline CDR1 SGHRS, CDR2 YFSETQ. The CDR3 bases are TGCGCCAGCAGCTTGGTTTCGGGACTGGAGACCCAGTACTTC. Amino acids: CASSLVSGLETQYF.

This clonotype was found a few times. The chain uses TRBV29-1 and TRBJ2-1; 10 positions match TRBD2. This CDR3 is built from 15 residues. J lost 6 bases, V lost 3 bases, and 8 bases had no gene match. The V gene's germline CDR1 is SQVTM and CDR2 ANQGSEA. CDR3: CSVEKRGGRFNEQFF. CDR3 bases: TGCAGCGTTGAGAAGCGGGGGGGCCGCTTCAATGAGCAGTTCTTC.

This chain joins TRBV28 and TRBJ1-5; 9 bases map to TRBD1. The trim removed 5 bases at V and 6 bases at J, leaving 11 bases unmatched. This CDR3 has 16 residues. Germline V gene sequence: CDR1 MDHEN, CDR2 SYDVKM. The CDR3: CASSGPGQGITQPQHF. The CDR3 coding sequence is TGTGCCAGCAGTGGCCCGGGACAGGGAATAACTCAGCCCCAGCATTTT.